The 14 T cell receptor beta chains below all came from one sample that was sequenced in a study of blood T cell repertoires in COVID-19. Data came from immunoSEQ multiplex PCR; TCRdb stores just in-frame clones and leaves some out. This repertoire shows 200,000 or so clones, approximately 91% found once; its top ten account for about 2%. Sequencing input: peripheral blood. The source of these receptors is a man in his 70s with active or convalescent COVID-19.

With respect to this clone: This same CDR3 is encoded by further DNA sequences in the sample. CDR3 loop: CASSDRVGNQPQHF. The CDR3 DNA reads TGTGCCAGCAGTGACAGGGTTGGCAATCAGCCCCAGCATTTT. The J gene is TRBJ1-5, the V gene TRBV2, with a weak D call TRBD1 (5 bases). Trimming took off 3 bases at V and 2 bases at J, with 8 bases between the two ends. The germline CDR1 and CDR2 sequences are SNHLY and FYNNEI. This CDR3 spans 14 amino acids.

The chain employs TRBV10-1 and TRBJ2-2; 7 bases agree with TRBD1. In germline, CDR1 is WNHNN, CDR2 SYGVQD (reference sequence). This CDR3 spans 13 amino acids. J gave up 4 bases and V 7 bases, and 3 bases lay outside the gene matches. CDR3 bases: TGCGCCAGCAAGGCAGGGGGCACCGGGGAGCTGTTTTTT. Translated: CASKAGGTGELFF.

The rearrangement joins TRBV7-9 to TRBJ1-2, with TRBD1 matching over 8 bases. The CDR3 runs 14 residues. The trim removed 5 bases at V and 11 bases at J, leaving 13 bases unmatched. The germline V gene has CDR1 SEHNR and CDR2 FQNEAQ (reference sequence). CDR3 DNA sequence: TGTGCCAGCAGCCTCGACGGGGGAGACAGGGGATACACCTTC. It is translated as CASSLDGGDRGYTF.

CDR3 DNA sequence: TGTGCCAGCGGAGCTCGACAGGGCGGAACTGAAGCTTTCTTT. This translates into CASGARQGGTEAFF. The chain combines TRBV2 with TRBJ1-1; 7 positions match TRBD1. The CDR3 runs 14 residues. V was clipped by 8 bases and J by 5 bases; unmatched bases: 11. Per germline, CDR1 SNHLY and CDR2 FYNNEI.

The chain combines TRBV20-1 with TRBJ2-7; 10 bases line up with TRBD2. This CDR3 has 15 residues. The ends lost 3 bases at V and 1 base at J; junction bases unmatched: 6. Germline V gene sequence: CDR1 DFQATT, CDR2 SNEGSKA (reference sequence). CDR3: CSASPTSGKSYEQYF. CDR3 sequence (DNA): TGCAGTGCTAGTCCCACTAGCGGGAAATCCTACGAGCAGTACTTC.

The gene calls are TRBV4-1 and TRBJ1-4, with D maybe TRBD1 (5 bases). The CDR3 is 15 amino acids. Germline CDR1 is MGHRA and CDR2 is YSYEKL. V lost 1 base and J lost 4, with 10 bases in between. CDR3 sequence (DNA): TGCGCCAGCAGCCAAGGGGGCCTGTTTAATGAAAAACTGTTTTTT. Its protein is CASSQGGLFNEKLFF.

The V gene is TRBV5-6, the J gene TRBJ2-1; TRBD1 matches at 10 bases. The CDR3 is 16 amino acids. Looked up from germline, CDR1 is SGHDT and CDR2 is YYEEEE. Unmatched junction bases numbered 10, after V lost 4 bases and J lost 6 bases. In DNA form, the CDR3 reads TGTGCCAGCAGCAAACCGGGACAGGGGACGATCAATGAGCAGTTCTTC. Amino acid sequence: CASSKPGQGTINEQFF.

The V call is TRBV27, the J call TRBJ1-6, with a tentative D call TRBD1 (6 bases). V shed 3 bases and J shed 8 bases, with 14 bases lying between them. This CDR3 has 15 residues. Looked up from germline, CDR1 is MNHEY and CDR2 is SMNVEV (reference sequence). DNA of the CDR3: TGTGCCAGCAGTTTTGGGCGGGGGGCCGATTCACCCCTCCACTTT. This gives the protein CASSFGRGADSPLHF.

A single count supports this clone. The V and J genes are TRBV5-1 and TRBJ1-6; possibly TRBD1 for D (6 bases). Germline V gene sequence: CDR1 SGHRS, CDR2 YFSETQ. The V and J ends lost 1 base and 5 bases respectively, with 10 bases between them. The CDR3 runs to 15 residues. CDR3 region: CASSLTGRDNSPLHF. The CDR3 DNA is TGCGCCAGCAGCTTGACAGGGAGGGATAATTCACCCCTCCACTTT.

The CDR3 reads CASSLDRVLHSYEQYF. In DNA form, the CDR3 reads TGTGCCAGCAGCTTAGACAGGGTGTTACACTCCTACGAGCAGTACTTC. This rearrangement joins TRBV7-9 to TRBJ2-7, with a tentative D call TRBD1 (6 bases). Germline V gene sequence: CDR1 SEHNR, CDR2 FQNEAQ (reference sequence). The CDR3 consists of 16 residues. V lost 1 base and J lost 0, with 13 bases in between. The full variable domain, rest sourced from reference TRBV7-9 and TRBJ2-7, is DTGVSQNPRHKITKRGQNVTFRCDPISEHNRLYWYRQTLGQGPEFLTYFQNEAQLEKSRLLSDRFSAERPKGSFSTLEIQRTEQGDSAMYLCASSLDRVLHSYEQYFGPGTRLTVT.

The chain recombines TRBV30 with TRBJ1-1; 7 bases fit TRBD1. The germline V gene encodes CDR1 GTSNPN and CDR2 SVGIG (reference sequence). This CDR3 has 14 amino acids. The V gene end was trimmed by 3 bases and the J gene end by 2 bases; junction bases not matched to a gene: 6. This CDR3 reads CAWSRQGPNTEAFF. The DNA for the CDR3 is TGTGCCTGGAGCAGACAGGGCCCAAACACTGAAGCTTTCTTT. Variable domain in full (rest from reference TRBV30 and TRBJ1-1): SQTIHQWPATLVQPVGSPLSLECTVEGTSNPNLYWYRQAAGRGLQLLFYSVGIGQISSEVPQNLSASRPQDRQFILSSKKLLLSDSGFYLCAWSRQGPNTEAFFGQGTRLTVV.

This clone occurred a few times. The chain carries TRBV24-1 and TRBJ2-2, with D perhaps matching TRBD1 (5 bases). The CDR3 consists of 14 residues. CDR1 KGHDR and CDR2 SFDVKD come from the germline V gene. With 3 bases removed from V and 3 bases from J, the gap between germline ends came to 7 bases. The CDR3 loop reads CATSDRQYTGELFF. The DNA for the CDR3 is TGTGCCACCAGTGATCGACAGTACACCGGGGAGCTGTTTTTT.

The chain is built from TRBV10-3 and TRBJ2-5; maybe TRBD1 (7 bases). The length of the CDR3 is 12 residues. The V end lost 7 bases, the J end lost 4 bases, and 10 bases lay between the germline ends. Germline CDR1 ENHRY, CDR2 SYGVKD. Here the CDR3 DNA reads TGTGCCATCAATCAGGGGGGAGAGACCCAGTACTTC. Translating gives CAINQGGETQYF.

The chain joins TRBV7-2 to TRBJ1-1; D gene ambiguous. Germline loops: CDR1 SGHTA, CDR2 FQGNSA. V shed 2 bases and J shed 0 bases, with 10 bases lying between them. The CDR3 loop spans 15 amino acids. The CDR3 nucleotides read TGTGCCAGCAGCTTAAGGCAGGTGATGAACACTGAAGCTTTCTTT. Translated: CASSLRQVMNTEAFF. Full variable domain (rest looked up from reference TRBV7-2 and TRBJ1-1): GAGVSQSPSNKVTEKGKDVELRCDPISGHTALYWYRQSLGQGLEFLIYFQGNSAPDKSGLPSDRFSAERTGGSVSTLTIQRTQQEDSAVYLCASSLRQVMNTEAFFGQGTRLTVV.